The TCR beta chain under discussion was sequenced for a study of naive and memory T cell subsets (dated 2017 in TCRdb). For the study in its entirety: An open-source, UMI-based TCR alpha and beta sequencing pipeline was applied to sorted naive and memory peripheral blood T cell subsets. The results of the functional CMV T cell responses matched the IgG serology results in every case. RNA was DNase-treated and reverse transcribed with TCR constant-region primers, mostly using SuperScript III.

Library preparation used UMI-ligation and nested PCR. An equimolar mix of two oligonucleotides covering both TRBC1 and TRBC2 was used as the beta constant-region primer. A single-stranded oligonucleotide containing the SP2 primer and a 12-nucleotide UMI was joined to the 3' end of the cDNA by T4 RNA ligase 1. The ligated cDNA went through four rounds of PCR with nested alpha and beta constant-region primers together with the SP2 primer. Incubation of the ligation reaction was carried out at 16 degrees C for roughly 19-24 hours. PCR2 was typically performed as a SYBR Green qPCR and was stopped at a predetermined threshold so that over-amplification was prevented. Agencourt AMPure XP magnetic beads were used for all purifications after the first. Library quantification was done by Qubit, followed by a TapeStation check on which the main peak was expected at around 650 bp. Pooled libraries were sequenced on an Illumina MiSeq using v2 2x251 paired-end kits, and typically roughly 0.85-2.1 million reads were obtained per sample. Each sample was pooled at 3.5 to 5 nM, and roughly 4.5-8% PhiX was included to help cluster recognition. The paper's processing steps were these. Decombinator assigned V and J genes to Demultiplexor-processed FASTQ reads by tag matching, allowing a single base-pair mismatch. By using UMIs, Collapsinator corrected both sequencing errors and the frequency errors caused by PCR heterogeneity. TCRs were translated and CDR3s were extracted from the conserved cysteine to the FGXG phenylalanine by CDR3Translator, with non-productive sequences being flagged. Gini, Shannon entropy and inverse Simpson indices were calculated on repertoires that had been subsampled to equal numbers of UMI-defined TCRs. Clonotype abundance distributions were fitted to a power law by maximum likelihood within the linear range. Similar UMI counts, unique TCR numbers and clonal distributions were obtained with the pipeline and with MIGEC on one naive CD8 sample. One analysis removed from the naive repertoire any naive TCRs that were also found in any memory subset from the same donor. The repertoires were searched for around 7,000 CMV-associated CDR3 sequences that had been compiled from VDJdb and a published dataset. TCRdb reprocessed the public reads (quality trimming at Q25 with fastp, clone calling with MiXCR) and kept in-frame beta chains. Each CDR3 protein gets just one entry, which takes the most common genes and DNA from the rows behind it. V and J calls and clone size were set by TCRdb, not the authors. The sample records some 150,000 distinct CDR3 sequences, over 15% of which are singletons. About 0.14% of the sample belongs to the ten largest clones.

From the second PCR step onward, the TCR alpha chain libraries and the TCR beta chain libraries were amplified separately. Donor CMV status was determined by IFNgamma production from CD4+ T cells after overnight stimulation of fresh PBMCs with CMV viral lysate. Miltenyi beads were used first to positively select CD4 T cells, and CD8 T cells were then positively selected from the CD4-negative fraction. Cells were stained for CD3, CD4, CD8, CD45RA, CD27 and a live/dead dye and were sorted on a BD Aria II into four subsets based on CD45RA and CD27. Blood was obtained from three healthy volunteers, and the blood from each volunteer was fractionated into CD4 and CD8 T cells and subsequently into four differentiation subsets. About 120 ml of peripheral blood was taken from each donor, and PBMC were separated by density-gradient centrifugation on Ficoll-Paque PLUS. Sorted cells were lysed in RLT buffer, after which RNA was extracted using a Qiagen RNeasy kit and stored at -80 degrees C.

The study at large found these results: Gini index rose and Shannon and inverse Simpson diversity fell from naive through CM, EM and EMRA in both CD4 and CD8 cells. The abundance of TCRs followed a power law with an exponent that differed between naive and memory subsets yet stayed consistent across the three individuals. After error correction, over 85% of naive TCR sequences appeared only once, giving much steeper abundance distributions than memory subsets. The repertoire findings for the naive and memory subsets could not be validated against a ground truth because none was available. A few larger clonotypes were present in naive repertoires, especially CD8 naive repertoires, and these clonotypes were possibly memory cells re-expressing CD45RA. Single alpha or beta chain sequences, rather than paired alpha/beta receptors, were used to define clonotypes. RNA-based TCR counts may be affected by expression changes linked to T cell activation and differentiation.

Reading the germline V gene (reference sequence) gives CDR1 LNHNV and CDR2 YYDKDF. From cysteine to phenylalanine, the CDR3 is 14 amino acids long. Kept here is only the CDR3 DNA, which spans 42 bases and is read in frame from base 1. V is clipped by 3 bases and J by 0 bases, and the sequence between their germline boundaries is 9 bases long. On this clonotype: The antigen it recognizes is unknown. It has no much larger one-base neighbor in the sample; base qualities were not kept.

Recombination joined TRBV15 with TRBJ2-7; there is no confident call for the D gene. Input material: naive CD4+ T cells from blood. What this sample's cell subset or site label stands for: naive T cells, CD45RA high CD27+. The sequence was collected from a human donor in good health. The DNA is TGTGCCACCAGCAGCTACGGTAGCTCCTACGAGCAGTACTTC. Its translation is CATSSYGSSYEQYF.